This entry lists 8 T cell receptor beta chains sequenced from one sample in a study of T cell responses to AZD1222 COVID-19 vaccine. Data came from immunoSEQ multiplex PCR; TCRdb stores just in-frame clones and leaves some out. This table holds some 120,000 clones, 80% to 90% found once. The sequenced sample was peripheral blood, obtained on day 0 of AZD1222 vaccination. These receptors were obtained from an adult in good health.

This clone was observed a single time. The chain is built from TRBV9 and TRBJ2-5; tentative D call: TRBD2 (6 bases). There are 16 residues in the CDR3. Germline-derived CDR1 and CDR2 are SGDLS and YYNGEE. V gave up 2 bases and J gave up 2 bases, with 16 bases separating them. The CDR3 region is CASSVTSSPGQETQYF. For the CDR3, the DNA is TGTGCCAGCAGCGTCACTAGCTCCCCAGGTCAAGAGACCCAGTACTTC. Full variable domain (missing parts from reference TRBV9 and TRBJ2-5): DSGVTQTPKHLITATGQRVTLRCSPRSGDLSVYWYQQSLDQGLQFLIQYYNGEERAKGNILERFSAQQFPDLHSELNLSSLELGDSALYFCASSVTSSPGQETQYFGPGTRLLVL.

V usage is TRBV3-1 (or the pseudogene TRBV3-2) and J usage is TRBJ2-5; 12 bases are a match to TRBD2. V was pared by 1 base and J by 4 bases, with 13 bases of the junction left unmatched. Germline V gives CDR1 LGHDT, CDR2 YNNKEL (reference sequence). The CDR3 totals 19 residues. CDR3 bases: TGTGCCAGCAGCCAAGTTCTGGCTAGCGGGGGGGCCGGAGGAGAGACCCAGTACTTC. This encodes CASSQVLASGGAGGETQYF.

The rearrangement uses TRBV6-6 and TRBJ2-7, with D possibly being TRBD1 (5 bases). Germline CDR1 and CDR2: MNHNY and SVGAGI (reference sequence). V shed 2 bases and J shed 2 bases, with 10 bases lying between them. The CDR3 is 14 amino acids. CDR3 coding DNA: TGTGCCAGCAGTTACAACCAGGGCCCCTACGAGCAGTACTTC. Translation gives CASSYNQGPYEQYF.

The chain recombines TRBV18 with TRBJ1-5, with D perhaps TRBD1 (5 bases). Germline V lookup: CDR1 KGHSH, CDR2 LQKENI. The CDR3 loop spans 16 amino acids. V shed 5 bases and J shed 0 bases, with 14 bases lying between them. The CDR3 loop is CASSMDTRFSNQPQHF. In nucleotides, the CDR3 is TGTGCCAGCTCAATGGACACCCGCTTTAGCAATCAGCCCCAGCATTTT.

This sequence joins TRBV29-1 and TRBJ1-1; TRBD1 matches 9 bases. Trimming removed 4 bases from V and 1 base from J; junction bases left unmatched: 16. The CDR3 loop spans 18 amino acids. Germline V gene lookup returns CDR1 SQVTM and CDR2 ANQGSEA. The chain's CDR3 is CSVGIFGTGRYRNTEAFF. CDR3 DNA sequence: TGCAGCGTTGGAATATTCGGGACAGGGAGATATCGGAACACTGAAGCTTTCTTT.

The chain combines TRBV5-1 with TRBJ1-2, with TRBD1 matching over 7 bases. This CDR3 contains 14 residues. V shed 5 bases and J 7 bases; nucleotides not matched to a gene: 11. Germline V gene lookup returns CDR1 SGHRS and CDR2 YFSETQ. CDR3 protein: CASSWTGRYGGYTF. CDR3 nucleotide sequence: TGCGCCAGCAGTTGGACAGGACGGTATGGTGGCTACACCTTC.

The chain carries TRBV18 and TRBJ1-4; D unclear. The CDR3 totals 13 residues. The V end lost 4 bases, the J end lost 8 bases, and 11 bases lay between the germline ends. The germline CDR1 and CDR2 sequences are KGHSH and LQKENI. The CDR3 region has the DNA TGTGCCAGCTCACAGGGATTAGAGGAAAAACTGTTTTTT. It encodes CASSQGLEEKLFF. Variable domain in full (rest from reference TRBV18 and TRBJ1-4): NAGVMQNPRHLVRRRGQEARLRCSPMKGHSHVYWYRQLPEEGLKFMVYLQKENIIDESGMPKERFSAEFPKEGPSILRIQQVVRGDSAAYFCASSQGLEEKLFFGSGTQLSVL.

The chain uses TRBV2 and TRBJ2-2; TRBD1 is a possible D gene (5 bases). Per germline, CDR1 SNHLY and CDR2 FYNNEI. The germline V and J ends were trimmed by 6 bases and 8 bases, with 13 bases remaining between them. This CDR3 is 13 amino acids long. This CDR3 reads CASSVTGIGELFF. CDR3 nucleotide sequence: TGTGCCAGCAGCGTCACAGGAATTGGGGAGCTGTTTTTT.